The clone carrying this T cell receptor beta chain was observed a handful of times. Its antigen is currently unknown. Built from TCR beta cDNA, the libraries had unique molecular identifiers in them. TCRdb re-called the PCR reads through MiXCR, storing one row per CDR3 protein. The sample comprises hundreds of thousands of distinct CDR3 sequences, 59% of which are singletons, and about 11% rests with the top ten. The data stem from a study of post-analysis software for immune sequencing data. Study-wide points: Controls showed lower frequencies than patients for several TRBV segments, and TRBV5-6, TRBV5-1 and TRBV20-1 were among these.

This CDR3 comprises 15 residues. Trimming stripped 2 bases from V and 0 bases from J, with 8 bases between. CDR1 and CDR2 from the germline V gene are SGHTA and FQGTGA. This receptor was taken from a girl aged 2 to 10 with multiple sclerosis. The J gene is TRBJ2-1, the V gene TRBV7-3; tentatively, D is TRBD1 (6 bases). Specimen: blood. This CDR3 reads CASSLQGSSYNEQFF. For the CDR3, the DNA is TGTGCCAGCAGCTTACAGGGGAGCTCCTACAATGAGCAGTTCTTC. The entire variable domain, with the rest obtained from reference TRBV7-3 and TRBJ2-1, is as follows: GAGVSQTPSNKVTEKGKYVELRCDPISGHTALYWYRQSLGQGPEFLIYFQGTGAADDSGLPNDRFFAVRPEGSVSTLKIQRTERGDSAVYLCASSLQGSSYNEQFFGPGTRLTVL.